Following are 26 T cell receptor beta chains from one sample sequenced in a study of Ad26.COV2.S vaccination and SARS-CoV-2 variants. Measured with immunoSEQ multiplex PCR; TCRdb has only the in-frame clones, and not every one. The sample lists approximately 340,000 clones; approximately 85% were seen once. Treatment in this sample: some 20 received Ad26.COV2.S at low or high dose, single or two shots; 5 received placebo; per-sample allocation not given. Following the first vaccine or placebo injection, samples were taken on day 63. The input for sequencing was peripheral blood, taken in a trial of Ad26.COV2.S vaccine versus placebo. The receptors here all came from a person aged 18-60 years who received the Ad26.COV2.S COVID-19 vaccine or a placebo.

The CDR3 bases are TGTGCCAGTAGTATTCAGTCAGTGAACACTGAAGCTTTCTTT. It codes for CASSIQSVNTEAFF. This chain links TRBV19 with TRBJ1-1; D ambiguous. Germline-derived CDR1 and CDR2 are LNHDA and SQIVND (reference sequence). The CDR3 loop spans 14 amino acids. V was cut by 3 bases and J by 0 bases, with 8 bases left in between. Full variable domain (outside the CDR3, taken from reference TRBV19 and TRBJ1-1): DGGITQSPKYLFRKEGQNVTLSCEQNLNHDAMYWYRQDPGQGLRLIYYSQIVNDFQKGDIAEGYSVSREKKESFPLTVTSAQKNPTAFYLCASSIQSVNTEAFFGQGTRLTVV.

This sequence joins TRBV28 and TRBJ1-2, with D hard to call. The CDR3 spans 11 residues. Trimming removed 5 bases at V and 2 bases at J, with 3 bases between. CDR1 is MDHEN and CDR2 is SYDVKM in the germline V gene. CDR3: CASSENYGYTF. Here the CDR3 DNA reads TGTGCCAGCAGTGAAAACTATGGCTACACCTTC.

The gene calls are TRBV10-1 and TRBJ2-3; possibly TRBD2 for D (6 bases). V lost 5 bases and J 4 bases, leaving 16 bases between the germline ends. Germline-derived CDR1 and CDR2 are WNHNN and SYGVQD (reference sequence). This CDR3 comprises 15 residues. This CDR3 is CASSMRRGGADTQYF. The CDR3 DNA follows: TGCGCCAGCAGTATGAGGCGGGGTGGCGCAGATACGCAGTATTTT.

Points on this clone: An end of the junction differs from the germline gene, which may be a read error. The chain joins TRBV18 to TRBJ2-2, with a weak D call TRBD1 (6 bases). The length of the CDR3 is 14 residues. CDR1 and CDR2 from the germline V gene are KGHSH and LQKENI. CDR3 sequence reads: CATSGQMNTGELFF. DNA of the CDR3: TGTGCCACCTCAGGACAGATGAACACCGGGGAGCTGTTTTTT.

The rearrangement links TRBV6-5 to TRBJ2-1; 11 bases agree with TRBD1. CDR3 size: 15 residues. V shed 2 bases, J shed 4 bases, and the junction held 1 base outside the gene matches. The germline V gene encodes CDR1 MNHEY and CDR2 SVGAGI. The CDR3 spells CASSYGDRGYNEQFF. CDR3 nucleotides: TGTGCCAGCAGTTACGGGGACAGGGGGTACAATGAGCAGTTCTTC.

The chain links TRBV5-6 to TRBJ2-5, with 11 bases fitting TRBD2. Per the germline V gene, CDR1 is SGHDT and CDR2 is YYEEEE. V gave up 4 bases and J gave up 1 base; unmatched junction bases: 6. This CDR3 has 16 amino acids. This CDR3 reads CASSTRLAGPQETQYF. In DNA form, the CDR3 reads TGTGCCAGCAGCACTCGACTAGCGGGACCCCAAGAGACCCAGTACTTC.

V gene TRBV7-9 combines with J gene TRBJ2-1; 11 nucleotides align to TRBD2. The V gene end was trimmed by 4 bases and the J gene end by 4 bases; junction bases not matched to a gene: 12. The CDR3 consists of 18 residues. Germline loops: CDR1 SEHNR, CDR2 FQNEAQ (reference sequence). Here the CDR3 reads CASSYLGIAGGRYNEQFF. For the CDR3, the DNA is TGTGCCAGCAGCTACCTGGGAATAGCGGGGGGGCGGTACAATGAGCAGTTCTTC.

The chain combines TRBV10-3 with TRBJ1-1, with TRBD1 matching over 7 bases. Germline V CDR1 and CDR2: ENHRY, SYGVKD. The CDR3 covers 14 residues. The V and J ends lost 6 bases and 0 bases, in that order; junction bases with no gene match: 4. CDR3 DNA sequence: TGTGCCATCAGCCGAGGGGGCATGAACACTGAAGCTTTCTTT. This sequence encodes CAISRGGMNTEAFF.

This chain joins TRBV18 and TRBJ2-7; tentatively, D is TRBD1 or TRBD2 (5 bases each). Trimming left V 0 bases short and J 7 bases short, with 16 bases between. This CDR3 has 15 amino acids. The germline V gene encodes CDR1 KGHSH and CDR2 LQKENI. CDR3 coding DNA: TGTGCCAGCTCACCACCCGGGACGCGTTCGGAAGAGCAGTACTTC. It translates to CASSPPGTRSEEQYF.

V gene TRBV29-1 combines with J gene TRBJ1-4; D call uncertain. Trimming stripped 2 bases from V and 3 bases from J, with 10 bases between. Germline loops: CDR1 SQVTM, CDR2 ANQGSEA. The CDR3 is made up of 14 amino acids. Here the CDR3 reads CSVERWAANEKLFF. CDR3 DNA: TGCAGCGTTGAACGGTGGGCTGCTAATGAAAAACTGTTTTTT.

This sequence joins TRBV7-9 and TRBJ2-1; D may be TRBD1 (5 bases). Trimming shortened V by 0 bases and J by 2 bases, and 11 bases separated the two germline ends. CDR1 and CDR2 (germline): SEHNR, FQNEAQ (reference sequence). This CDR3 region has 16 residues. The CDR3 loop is CASSLASQGTYNEQFF. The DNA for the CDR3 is TGTGCCAGCAGCTTAGCGTCCCAGGGCACCTACAATGAGCAGTTCTTC.

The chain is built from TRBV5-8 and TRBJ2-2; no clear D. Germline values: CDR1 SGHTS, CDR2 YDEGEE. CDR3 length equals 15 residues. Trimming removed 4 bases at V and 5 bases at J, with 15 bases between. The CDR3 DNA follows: TGTGCCAGCAGCCCTACAGACTTCAGAACCGGGGAGCTGTTTTTT. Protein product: CASSPTDFRTGELFF.

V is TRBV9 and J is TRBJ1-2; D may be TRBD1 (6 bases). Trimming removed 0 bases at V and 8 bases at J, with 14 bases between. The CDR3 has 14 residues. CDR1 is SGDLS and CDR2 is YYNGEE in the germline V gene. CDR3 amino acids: CASSVDAGAIGYTF. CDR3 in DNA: TGTGCCAGCAGCGTAGACGCGGGGGCCATCGGCTACACCTTC.

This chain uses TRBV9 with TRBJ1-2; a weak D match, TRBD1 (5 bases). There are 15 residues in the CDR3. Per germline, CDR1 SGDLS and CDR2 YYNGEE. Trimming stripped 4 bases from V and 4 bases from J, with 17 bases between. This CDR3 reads CASSQGGQGGYGYTF. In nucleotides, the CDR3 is TGTGCCAGCAGCCAGGGTGGGCAGGGCGGCTATGGCTACACCTTC.

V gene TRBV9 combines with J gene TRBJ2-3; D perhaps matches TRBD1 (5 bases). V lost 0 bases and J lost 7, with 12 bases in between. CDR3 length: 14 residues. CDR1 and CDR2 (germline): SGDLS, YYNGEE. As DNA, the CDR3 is TGTGCCAGCAGCGTAGGACAGTCCGGTAATACGCAGTATTTT. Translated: CASSVGQSGNTQYF.

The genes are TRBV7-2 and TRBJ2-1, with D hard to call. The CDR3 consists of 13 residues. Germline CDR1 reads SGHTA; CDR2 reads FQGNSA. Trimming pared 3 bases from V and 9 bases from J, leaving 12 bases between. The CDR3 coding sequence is TGTGCCAGCAGCTTGGACGATTTGCTTGAGCAGTTCTTC. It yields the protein CASSLDDLLEQFF.

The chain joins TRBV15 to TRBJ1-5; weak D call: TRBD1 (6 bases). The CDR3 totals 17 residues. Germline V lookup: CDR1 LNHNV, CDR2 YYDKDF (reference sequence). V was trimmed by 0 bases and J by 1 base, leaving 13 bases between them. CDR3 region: CATSREVQRGSNQPQHF. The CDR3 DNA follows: TGTGCCACCAGCAGAGAGGTGCAAAGGGGGAGCAATCAGCCCCAGCATTTT.

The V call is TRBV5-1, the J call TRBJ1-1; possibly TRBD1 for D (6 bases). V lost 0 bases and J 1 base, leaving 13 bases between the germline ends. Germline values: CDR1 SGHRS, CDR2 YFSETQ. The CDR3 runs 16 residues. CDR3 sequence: CASSLVTGQRNTEAFF. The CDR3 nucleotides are TGCGCCAGCAGCTTGGTTACAGGACAGAGGAACACTGAAGCTTTCTTT. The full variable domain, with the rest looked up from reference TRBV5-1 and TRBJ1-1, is KAGVTQTPRYLIKTRGQQVTLSCSPISGHRSVSWYQQTPGQGLQFLFEYFSETQRNKGNFPGRFSGRQFSNSRSEMNVSTLELGDSALYLCASSLVTGQRNTEAFFGQGTRLTVV.

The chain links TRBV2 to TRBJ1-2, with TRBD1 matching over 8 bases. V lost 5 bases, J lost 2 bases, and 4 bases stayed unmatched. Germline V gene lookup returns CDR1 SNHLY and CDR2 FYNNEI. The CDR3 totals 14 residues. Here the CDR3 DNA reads TGTGCCAGCAGTACCCCAGGGGGCAACTATGGCTACACCTTC. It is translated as CASSTPGGNYGYTF. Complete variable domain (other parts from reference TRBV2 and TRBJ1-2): EPEVTQTPSHQVTQMGQEVILRCVPISNHLYFYWYRQILGQKVEFLVSFYNNEISEKSEIFDDQFSVERPDGSNFTLKIRSTKLEDSAMYFCASSTPGGNYGYTFGSGTRLTVV.

CDR3 DNA sequence: TGCGCCAGCAGCCAGGGCCCGACAGGGCGCGGTCAGCCCCAGCATTTT. Protein sequence: CASSQGPTGRGQPQHF. The chain combines TRBV4-1 with TRBJ1-5; TRBD1 aligns across 7 bases. The CDR3 is 16 amino acids. Per the germline V gene, CDR1 is MGHRA and CDR2 is YSYEKL. J gave up 6 bases and V 3 bases, and 11 bases lay outside the gene matches.

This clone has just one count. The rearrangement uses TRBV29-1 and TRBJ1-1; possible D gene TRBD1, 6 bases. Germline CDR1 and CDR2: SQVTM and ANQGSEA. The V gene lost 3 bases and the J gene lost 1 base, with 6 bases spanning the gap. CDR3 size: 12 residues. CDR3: CSVEGANTEAFF. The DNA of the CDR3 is TGCAGCGTTGAGGGGGCGAACACTGAAGCTTTCTTT.

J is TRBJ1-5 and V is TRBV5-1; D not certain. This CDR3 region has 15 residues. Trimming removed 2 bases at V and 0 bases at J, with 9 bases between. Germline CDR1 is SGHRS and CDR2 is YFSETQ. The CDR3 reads CASSFDGYSNQPQHF. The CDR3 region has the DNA TGCGCCAGCAGCTTTGACGGGTATAGCAATCAGCCCCAGCATTTT.

In DNA, the CDR3 is TGTGCCAGCAGCTTAGCAGGTCGGGAGCAGTTCTTC. Translating gives CASSLAGREQFF. The V gene is TRBV7-9, the J gene TRBJ2-1; D gene unclear. V was trimmed by 0 bases and J by 10 bases, leaving 7 bases between them. Germline-derived CDR1 and CDR2 are SEHNR and FQNEAQ (reference sequence). The CDR3 runs 12 residues.

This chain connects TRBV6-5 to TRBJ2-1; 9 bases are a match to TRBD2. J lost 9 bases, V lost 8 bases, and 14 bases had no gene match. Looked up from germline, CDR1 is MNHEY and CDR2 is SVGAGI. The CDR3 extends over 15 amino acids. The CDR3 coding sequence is TGTGCCAGCCCGCAGAAGGCGGGAGGGTCGAGTGAGCAGTTCTTC. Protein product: CASPQKAGGSSEQFF.

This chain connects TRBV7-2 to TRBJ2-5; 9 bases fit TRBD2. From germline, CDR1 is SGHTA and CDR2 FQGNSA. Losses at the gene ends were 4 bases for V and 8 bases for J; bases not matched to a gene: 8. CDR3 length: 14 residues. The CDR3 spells CASSSPPGLATQYF. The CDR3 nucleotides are TGTGCCAGCAGCTCACCACCGGGACTAGCTACCCAGTACTTC.

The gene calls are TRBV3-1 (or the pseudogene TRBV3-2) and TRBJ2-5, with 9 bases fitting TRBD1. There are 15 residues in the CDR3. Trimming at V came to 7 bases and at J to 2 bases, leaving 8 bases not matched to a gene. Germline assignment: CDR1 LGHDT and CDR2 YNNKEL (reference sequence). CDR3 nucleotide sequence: TGTGCCAGCACCAACTGGGACAGGGAGCAAGAGACCCAGTACTTC. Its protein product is CASTNWDREQETQYF.